A single T cell receptor beta chain is shown here with its context. As processed by the authors: Amplified reference gene primers provided the basis for estimating nucleated cell counts. Generated by immunoSEQ multiplex PCR, the TCRdb table keeps only in-frame clones and is missing some. The V and J calls and clone size were taken over from that table, and D and trimming were inferred from the DNA. The profile covers over 200,000 clones, with roughly 80% appearing a single time and 4% to 5.5% taken by the ten largest. The record originates from a study of blood T cell repertoires in COVID-19. As for the study in general: Material from acute and convalescent COVID-19 was sourced from the United States, Italy and Spain. Nucleic acid was either cDNA or gDNA, and it came from T cells, B-cell-depleted T cells, or PBMCs.

The V gene's germline CDR1 is SGHDT and CDR2 YYEEEE. The CDR3 loop spans 11 amino acids. Trimming pared 3 bases from V and 8 bases from J, leaving 7 bases between. The chain has TRBV5-6 and TRBJ2-3; perhaps TRBD2 as D (6 bases). The TCR originated in a human donor in a cohort sampled during active COVID-19. Material for sequencing was peripheral blood. CDR3 region: CASSWGGTQYF. The DNA for the CDR3 is TGTGCCAGCAGCTGGGGAGGTACGCAGTATTTT.